The 15 T cell receptor beta chains below come from one sample, sequenced in a study of cytomegalovirus exposure and HLA in healthy donors. A multiplex PCR was run with 60 Vbeta primers and 13 Jbeta primers. Assay: immunoSEQ multiplex PCR; the TCRdb copy retains only in-frame clones and omits some. The table has around 70,000 clones, 80% to 90% seen once. The sequenced sample was PBMCs. The receptor source for this set is a woman aged 25 to 39 in good health and CMV-seronegative.

The table lists this clone with a few counts. This chain links TRBV5-5 with TRBJ1-6; 11 positions agree with TRBD1. V gave up 7 bases and J gave up 10 bases; unmatched junction bases: 4. Per germline, CDR1 SGHKS and CDR2 YYEKEE (reference sequence). The CDR3 sequence is 13 residues long. The CDR3 region has the DNA TGTGCCAGCGAGTGGGACAGGGGGTCACCCCTCCACTTT. Protein sequence: CASEWDRGSPLHF.

The chain is built from TRBV10-3 and TRBJ2-2; 7 positions match TRBD2. V shed 3 bases, J shed 7 bases, and the junction held 11 bases outside the gene matches. Germline assignment: CDR1 ENHRY and CDR2 SYGVKD. The CDR3 contains 16 residues. The chain's CDR3 is CAISDPMGGPGGELFF. The CDR3 DNA reads as TGTGCCATCAGTGACCCTATGGGAGGGCCGGGCGGGGAGCTGTTTTTT.

The CDR3 nucleotides read TGTGCCAGTAGTGTACCCGGGACAGGGTTCGACGAGCAGTACTTC. Its translation is CASSVPGTGFDEQYF. The chain carries TRBV19 and TRBJ2-7; 9 bases map to TRBD1. Germline V gene lookup returns CDR1 LNHDA and CDR2 SQIVND (reference sequence). The ends lost 5 bases at V and 5 bases at J; junction bases unmatched: 10. The CDR3 covers 15 residues.

V and J are TRBV11-1 and TRBJ2-1; 10 positions match TRBD2. The germline CDR1 and CDR2 sequences are SGHAT and FQDESV (reference sequence). Losses at the gene ends were 2 bases for V and 3 bases for J; bases not matched to a gene: 10. The CDR3 sequence is 18 residues long. The CDR3 bases are TGTGCCAGCAGCTTATTACCCTTAGCGGGAGGTCTCTACAATGAGCAGTTCTTC. It translates to CASSLLPLAGGLYNEQFF.

The rearrangement joins TRBV4-1 to TRBJ2-5; tentative D call: TRBD2 (5 bases). The length of the CDR3 is 17 residues. Trimming stripped 0 bases from V and 5 bases from J, with 19 bases between. Per the germline V gene, CDR1 is MGHRA and CDR2 is YSYEKL. The CDR3 loop is CASSQDRGGLGAETQYF. In DNA, the CDR3 is TGCGCCAGCAGCCAAGATAGAGGCGGGCTCGGCGCGGAGACCCAGTACTTC.

The chain joins TRBV5-1 to TRBJ2-1; the match to TRBD2 covers 9 bases. The germline gives CDR1 SGHRS, CDR2 YFSETQ. This CDR3 region has 15 residues. V shed 4 bases, J shed 6 bases, and the junction held 8 bases outside the gene matches. CDR3 loop: CASSPTGTSSNEQFF. CDR3 bases: TGCGCCAGCAGCCCCACCGGGACTAGCTCCAATGAGCAGTTCTTC.

The chain has TRBV7-2 and TRBJ2-2; TRBD2 agrees at 13 bases. Germline-derived CDR1 and CDR2 are SGHTA and FQGNSA. Losses at the gene ends were 3 bases for V and 7 bases for J; bases not matched to a gene: 5. The CDR3 length is 16 residues. CDR3 loop: CASSLWTSGSGGELFF. The CDR3 DNA sequence: TGTGCCAGCAGCTTGTGGACTAGCGGGAGTGGCGGGGAGCTGTTTTTT.

The chain links TRBV29-1 to TRBJ2-1; 13 bases match TRBD2. The V and J ends lost 4 bases and 5 bases, in that order; junction bases with no gene match: 5. CDR1 is SQVTM and CDR2 is ANQGSEA in the germline V gene. CDR3 length equals 15 residues. In DNA, the CDR3 is TGCAGCGTTGGGGGACTAGCGGGAACTCACAATGAGCAGTTCTTC. Its protein product is CSVGGLAGTHNEQFF.

The gene calls are TRBV10-1 and TRBJ2-3; 7 bases match TRBD2. The trim removed 4 bases at V and 1 base at J, leaving 2 bases unmatched. The CDR3 runs 14 residues. Per germline, CDR1 WNHNN and CDR2 SYGVQD (reference sequence). The CDR3 here is CASSASGRTDTQYF. The CDR3 nucleotides are TGCGCCAGCAGTGCTAGCGGCCGCACAGATACGCAGTATTTT.

CDR3 coding DNA: TGTGCCAGCAGCGGACTAGCCGTACCCTACAATGAGCAGTTCTTC. This gives the protein CASSGLAVPYNEQFF. The chain employs TRBV7-2 and TRBJ2-1; 8 positions agree with TRBD2. The germline V gene has CDR1 SGHTA and CDR2 FQGNSA. This CDR3 has 15 amino acids. V shed 5 bases and J 2 bases; nucleotides not matched to a gene: 5.

The chain combines TRBV4-1 with TRBJ2-7; maybe TRBD2 (5 bases). The germline gives CDR1 MGHRA, CDR2 YSYEKL. V was clipped by 4 bases and J by 3 bases, with 10 bases between them. The CDR3 runs to 13 residues. CDR3 bases: TGCGCCAGCAGCCCTGGAAGCGGCTACGAGCAGTACTTC. Translated, it gives CASSPGSGYEQYF.

This sequence joins TRBV4-2 and TRBJ2-5, with TRBD1 identical over 8 bases. TRBJ2-7 explains the end of the DNA better; the J call may be wrong. Looked up from germline, CDR1 is LGHNA and CDR2 is YNFKEQ. The CDR3 loop spans 16 amino acids. DNA for the CDR3: TGTGCCAGCAGCCAAGATTCGGACAGGGTCTCCTACGAGCAGTACTTC. This gives the protein CASSQDSDRVSYEQYF.

This clone was picked up a small number of times. CDR3 residues: CASSLLAKNIQYF. CDR3 DNA: TGTGCCAGCAGCCTTTTGGCCAAAAACATTCAGTACTTC. The chain couples TRBV7-2 to TRBJ2-4; D is unresolved. The CDR3 spans 13 residues. The ends were cut back, 5 bases at V and 1 base at J, with 6 bases in the middle. The germline CDR1 and CDR2 sequences are SGHTA and FQGNSA.

V is TRBV7-3 and J is TRBJ2-7, with 8 bases matching TRBD2. Germline lookup yields CDR1 SGHTA and CDR2 FQGTGA. This CDR3 is built from 14 residues. V lost 3 bases to trimming and J lost 2 bases; unmatched junction nucleotides: 3. CDR3 nucleotides: TGTGCCAGCAGCTTTAGCGGGGACACCTACGAGCAGTACTTC. It translates to CASSFSGDTYEQYF.

The rearrangement uses TRBV10-3 and TRBJ2-7, with TRBD2 matching over 11 bases. Germline trimming cut 6 bases from V and 3 bases from J; bases unmatched to any gene: 4. CDR3 length: 14 residues. The germline gives CDR1 ENHRY, CDR2 SYGVKD. The DNA for the CDR3 is TGTGCCATCAGGGCGACTAGCGGGAACTACGAGCAGTACTTC. This translates into CAIRATSGNYEQYF.